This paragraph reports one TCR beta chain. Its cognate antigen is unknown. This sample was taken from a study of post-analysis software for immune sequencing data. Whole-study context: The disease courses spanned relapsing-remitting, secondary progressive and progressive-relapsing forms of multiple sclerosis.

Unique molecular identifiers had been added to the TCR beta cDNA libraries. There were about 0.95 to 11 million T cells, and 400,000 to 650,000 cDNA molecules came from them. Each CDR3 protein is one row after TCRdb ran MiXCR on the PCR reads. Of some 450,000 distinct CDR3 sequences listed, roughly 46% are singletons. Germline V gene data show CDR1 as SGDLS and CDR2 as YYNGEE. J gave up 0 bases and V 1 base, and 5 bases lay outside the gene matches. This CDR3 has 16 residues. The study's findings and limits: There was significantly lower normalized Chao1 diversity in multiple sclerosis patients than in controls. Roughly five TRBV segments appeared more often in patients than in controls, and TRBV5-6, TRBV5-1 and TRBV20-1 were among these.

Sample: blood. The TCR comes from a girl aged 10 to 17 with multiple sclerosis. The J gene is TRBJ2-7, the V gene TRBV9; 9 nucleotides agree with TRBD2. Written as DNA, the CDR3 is TGTGCCAGCAGCGTATCGGCGGGAGGGCTCTCCTACGAGCAGTACTTC. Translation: CASSVSAGGLSYEQYF.